This entry lists 5 T cell receptor beta chains sequenced from one sample in a study of blood T cell repertoires in COVID-19. Measured with immunoSEQ multiplex PCR; TCRdb has only the in-frame clones, and not every one. The sample carries approximately 210,000 clones, approximately 78% recorded once. The sequencing sample was made of peripheral blood. These receptors all come from a woman between 40 and 55 years old with acute or convalescent COVID-19.

The chain links TRBV6-5 to TRBJ2-1; tentatively, D is TRBD1 (5 bases). Germline CDR1 MNHEY, CDR2 SVGAGI. The CDR3 totals 15 residues. V was cut by 4 bases and J by 4 bases, with 14 bases left in between. The chain's CDR3 is CASSSGFPSYNEQFF. The CDR3, as DNA: TGTGCCAGCAGTTCAGGGTTTCCCTCATACAATGAGCAGTTCTTC.

This clone was seen once. The chain carries TRBV27 and TRBJ1-4, with TRBD1 as a possible D gene (5 bases). The CDR3 contains 15 residues. V gave up 4 bases and J gave up 1 base, with 10 bases separating them. CDR1 is MNHEY, CDR2 SMNVEV, per germline (reference sequence). The CDR3 sequence: CASSSPGKTNEKLFF. In DNA form, the CDR3 reads TGTGCCAGCAGTTCCCCAGGGAAAACTAATGAAAAACTGTTTTTT.

The rearrangement uses TRBV7-2 and TRBJ1-2; D is uncertain. From germline, CDR1 is SGHTA and CDR2 FQGNSA. V was clipped by 6 bases and J by 2 bases, with 19 bases between them. The CDR3 length is 16 residues. CDR3 coding DNA: TGTGCCAGCAGTCAGCGGGCCGCCGCCCCCAACTATGGCTACACCTTC. Protein sequence: CASSQRAAAPNYGYTF. The full variable domain, in which reference TRBV7-2 and TRBJ1-2 provide the parts outside the CDR3, is GAGVSQSPSNKVTEKGKDVELRCDPISGHTALYWYRQSLGQGLEFLIYFQGNSAPDKSGLPSDRFSAERTGGSVSTLTIQRTQQEDSAVYLCASSQRAAAPNYGYTFGSGTRLTVV.

The rearrangement links TRBV4-2 to TRBJ2-7; D perhaps matches TRBD2 (5 bases). Germline assignment: CDR1 LGHNA and CDR2 YNFKEQ. The CDR3 has 17 amino acids. The V gene lost 2 bases and the J gene lost 2 bases, with 19 bases spanning the gap. The CDR3 loop reads CASSQTPHGVLTYEQYF. CDR3 DNA: TGTGCCAGCAGCCAAACCCCCCACGGGGTTCTGACCTACGAGCAGTACTTC.

This sequence joins TRBV5-4 and TRBJ2-5, with TRBD1 as a possible D gene (5 bases). The germline V gene has CDR1 SGHNT and CDR2 YYREEE (reference sequence). The CDR3 covers 14 residues. Trimming took 0 bases from V and 2 from J, leaving 8 bases between them. The CDR3 here is CASSLARAQETQYF. The CDR3 DNA sequence: TGTGCCAGCAGCTTGGCCAGGGCACAAGAGACCCAGTACTTC.